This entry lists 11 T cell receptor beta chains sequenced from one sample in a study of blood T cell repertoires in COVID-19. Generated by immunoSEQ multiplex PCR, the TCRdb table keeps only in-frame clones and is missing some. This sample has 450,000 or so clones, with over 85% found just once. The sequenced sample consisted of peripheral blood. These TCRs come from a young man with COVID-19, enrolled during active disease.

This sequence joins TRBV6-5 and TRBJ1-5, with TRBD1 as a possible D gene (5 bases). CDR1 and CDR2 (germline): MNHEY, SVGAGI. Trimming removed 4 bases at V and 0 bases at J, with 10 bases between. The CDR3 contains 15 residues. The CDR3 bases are TGTGCCAGCAGTTTGGGAGGACATAGCAATCAGCCCCAGCATTTT. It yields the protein CASSLGGHSNQPQHF.

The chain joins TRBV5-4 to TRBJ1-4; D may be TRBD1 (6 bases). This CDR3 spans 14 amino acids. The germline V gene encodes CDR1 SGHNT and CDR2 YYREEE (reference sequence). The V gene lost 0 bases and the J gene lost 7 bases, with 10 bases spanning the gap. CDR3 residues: CASSLAGAGEKLFF. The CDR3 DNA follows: TGTGCCAGCAGCTTGGCAGGGGCAGGTGAAAAACTGTTTTTT.

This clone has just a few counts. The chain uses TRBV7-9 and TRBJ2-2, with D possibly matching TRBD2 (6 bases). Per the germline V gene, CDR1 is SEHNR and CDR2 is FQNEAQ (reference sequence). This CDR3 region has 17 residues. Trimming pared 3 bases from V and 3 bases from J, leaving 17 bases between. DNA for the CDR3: TGTGCCAGCAGCTTTTCATTCGGGGGTATGGACACCGGGGAGCTGTTTTTT. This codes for CASSFSFGGMDTGELFF.

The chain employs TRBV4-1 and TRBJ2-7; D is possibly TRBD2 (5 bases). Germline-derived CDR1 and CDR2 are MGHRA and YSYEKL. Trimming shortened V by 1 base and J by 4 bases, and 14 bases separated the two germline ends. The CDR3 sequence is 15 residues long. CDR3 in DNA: TGCGCCAGCAGCCAAGGAGAGGGTGTTGGGTACGAGCAGTACTTC. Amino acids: CASSQGEGVGYEQYF.

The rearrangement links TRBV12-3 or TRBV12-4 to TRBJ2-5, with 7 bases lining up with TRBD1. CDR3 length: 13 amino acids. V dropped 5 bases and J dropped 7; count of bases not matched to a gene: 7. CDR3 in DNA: TGTGCCAGCAGTGACAGGGTTCGTAGGACCCAGTACTTC. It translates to CASSDRVRRTQYF.

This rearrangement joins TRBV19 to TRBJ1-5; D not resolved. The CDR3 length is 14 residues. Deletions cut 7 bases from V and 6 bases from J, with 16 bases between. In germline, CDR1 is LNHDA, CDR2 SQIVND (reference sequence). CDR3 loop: CASMDWPIGQPQHF. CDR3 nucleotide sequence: TGTGCCAGTATGGACTGGCCCATAGGTCAGCCCCAGCATTTT. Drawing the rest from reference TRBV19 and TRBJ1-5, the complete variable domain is DGGITQSPKYLFRKEGQNVTLSCEQNLNHDAMYWYRQDPGQGLRLIYYSQIVNDFQKGDIAEGYSVSREKKESFPLTVTSAQKNPTAFYLCASMDWPIGQPQHFGDGTRLSIL.

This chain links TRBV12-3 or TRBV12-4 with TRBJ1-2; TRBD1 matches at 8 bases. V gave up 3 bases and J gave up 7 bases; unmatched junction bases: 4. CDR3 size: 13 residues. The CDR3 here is CASSFDRGRGYTF. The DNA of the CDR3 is TGTGCCAGCAGTTTCGACAGGGGCCGTGGCTACACCTTC.

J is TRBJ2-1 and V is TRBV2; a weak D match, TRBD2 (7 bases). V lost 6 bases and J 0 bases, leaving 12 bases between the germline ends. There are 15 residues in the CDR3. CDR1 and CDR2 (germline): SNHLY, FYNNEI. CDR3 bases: TGTGCCAGCAGGAGGGGGGGAAGCTCCTACAATGAGCAGTTCTTC. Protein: CASRRGGSSYNEQFF.

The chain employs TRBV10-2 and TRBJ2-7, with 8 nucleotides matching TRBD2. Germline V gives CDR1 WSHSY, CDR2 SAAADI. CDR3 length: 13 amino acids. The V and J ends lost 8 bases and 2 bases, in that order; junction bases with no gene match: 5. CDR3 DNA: TGCGCCAGCGGTGTAGCGGGAACCTACGAGCAGTACTTC. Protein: CASGVAGTYEQYF.

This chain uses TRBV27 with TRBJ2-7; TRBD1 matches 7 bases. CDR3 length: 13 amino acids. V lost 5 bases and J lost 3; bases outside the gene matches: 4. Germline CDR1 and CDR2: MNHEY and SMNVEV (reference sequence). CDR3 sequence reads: CASSRDRNYEQYF. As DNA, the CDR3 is TGTGCCAGCAGTCGGGACAGAAACTACGAGCAGTACTTC.

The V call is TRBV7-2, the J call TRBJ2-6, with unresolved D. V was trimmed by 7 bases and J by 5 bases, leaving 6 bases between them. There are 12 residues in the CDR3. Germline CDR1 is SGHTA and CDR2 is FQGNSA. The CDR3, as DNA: TGTGCCAGCACCATTTGGGCCAACGTCCTGACTTTC. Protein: CASTIWANVLTF.